This T cell receptor (beta chain) was captured by sequencing in a study of blood T cell repertoires in COVID-19. In germline, CDR1 is SGHVS, CDR2 FNYEAQ. This CDR3 has 14 amino acids. Germline trimming cut 8 bases from V and 7 bases from J; bases unmatched to any gene: 7. The assay was immunoSEQ multiplex PCR, and TCRdb's table has in-frame clones only and misses some. The table shows roughly 270,000 clones, with 65% to 90% occurring only once. The V call is TRBV7-6, the J call TRBJ1-4; TRBD1 matches at 10 bases. This clonotype originated in a man aged 45 to 65 with active or convalescent COVID-19. What was sequenced was peripheral blood. The CDR3 DNA is TGTGCCAGCGCCTCCGGGACAGGGGCTGAAAAACTGTTTTTT. It encodes CASASGTGAEKLFF. Together with reference TRBV7-6 and TRBJ1-4, the CDR3 gives the full variable domain: GAGVSQSPRYKVTKRGQDVALRCDPISGHVSLYWYRQALGQGPEFLTYFNYEAQQDKSGLPNDRFSAERPEGSISTLTIQRTEQRDSAMYRCASASGTGAEKLFFGSGTQLSVL.